The clone carrying this T cell receptor (beta chain) turned up a few times. Its specificity is not known. Documented treatment: oral pan-JAK inhibitor, 5-10 mg twice daily. Those with alopecia areata gave lesional scalp punch biopsies and peripheral blood. This sample stems from a study of CD8+ T cells in alopecia areata. V shed 5 bases and J shed 0 bases, with 16 bases lying between them. Per germline, CDR1 SEHNR and CDR2 FQNEAQ (reference sequence). This CDR3 has 16 residues. Regarding the study as a whole: Scalp specimens additionally yield sequences from normal skin's resident alphabeta T cells.

Extracted from the samples, RNA was reverse transcribed into cDNA to serve as the sequencing template. Sequencing was performed with immunoSEQ multiplex PCR; in TCRdb, only in-frame clones are kept and a portion is missing. This table holds around 100,000 clones, 60% to 80% found once. The chain carries TRBV7-9 and TRBJ1-1; D may be TRBD1 (6 bases). The starting material was CD8+ T cells sorted from blood, obtained at approximately week 44, from a patient treated with tofacitinib. The clonotype was recovered from a human donor with alopecia areata. The CDR3, as DNA: TGTGCCAGCAGCACACTACAGGGAAGGGTGAACACTGAAGCTTTCTTT. Its translation is CASSTLQGRVNTEAFF.